This T cell receptor beta chain was recovered during a study of T-cell reconstitution after alpha-beta-depleted transplantation in children. It was with unique molecular identifiers that the TCRbeta library was prepared. TCRdb fed the PCR reads into MiXCR, producing one record per CDR3 protein. The sample contains 150,000 to 250,000 distinct CDR3 sequences, 5.5% to 7% of which appear only once. Study outcomes and limitations: It was reported that alpha-beta T cells came from several hundred expanded graft clones (about two months after transplant). T-cell counts and diversity at one year post-transplant came mainly from newly produced T cells.

This clonotype was recorded many times. Its antigen is unknown. Germline loops: CDR1 MNHEY, CDR2 SVGEGT. This CDR3 spans 14 amino acids. Trimming removed 8 bases at V and 2 bases at J, with 15 bases between. Material: PBMCs, obtained before TCRalphabeta/CD19-depleted stem cell transplant. The sequence was collected from a girl less than two years old with combined immunodeficiency, due to receive a stem cell transplant. The V call is TRBV6-2 or TRBV6-3, the J call TRBJ1-2; D remains ambiguous. The CDR3 spells CASFLGLLNYGYTF. In DNA, the CDR3 is TGTGCCAGCTTCCTCGGACTTCTCAACTATGGCTACACCTTC.